This T cell receptor (beta chain) is from a study of identical twins. This clonotype was seen only a few times. Germline lookup yields CDR1 DFQATT and CDR2 SNEGSKA (reference sequence). Trimming removed 0 bases at V and 5 bases at J, with 10 bases between. The CDR3 loop spans 13 amino acids. TCRdb re-called the 5' RACE reads with MiXCR, one entry per CDR3 protein. The sample carries some 760,000 distinct CDR3 sequences, around a sixth recorded once. These same records also appear under a second study, on T cells expressing NK-cell markers.

The source of this sequence is a woman aged 18 to 35 in good health. Sequencing was done on a sample of PBMCs. This chain uses TRBV20-1 with TRBJ2-5; possibly TRBD1 for D (5 bases). The CDR3 sequence: CSAREKGQETQYF. The CDR3 coding sequence is TGCAGTGCTAGAGAGAAGGGGCAGGAGACCCAGTACTTC.